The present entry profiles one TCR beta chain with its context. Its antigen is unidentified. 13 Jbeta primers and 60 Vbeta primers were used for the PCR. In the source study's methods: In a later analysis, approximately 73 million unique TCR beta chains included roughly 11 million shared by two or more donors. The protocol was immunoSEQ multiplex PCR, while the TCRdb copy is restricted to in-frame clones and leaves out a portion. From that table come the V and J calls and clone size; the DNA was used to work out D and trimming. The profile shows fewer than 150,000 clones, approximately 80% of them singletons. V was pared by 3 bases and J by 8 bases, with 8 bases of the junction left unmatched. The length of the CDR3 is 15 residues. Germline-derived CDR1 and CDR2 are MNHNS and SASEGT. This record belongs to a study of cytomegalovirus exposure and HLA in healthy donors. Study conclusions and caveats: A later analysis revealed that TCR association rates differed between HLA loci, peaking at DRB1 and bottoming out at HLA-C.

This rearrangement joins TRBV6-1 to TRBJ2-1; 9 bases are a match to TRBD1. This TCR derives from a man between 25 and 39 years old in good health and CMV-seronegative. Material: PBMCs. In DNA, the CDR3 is TGTGCCAGCAGTGAGTTGGGGGACAGGGTAGATGAGCAGTTCTTC. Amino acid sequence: CASSELGDRVDEQFF.